This entry features one T cell receptor (beta chain) sequence. Its cognate antigen is unknown. Generation of TCR beta cDNA was performed by 5'RACE template switching incorporating UMIs. Reprocessing the 5' RACE reads, TCRdb reports a single entry for every CDR3 protein and omits DNA. The sample has about 400,000 distinct CDR3 sequences. The sample belongs to a study of T cells expressing NK-cell markers. Overall study context: Most of the eight sequenced donors tested HCMV-seropositive; one tested seronegative.

Study findings and constraints: The leading position in the CD3+CD56-NKG2C+ fraction of four donors also went to these clonotypes.

The CDR3 has 14 amino acids. The chain links TRBV12-3 or TRBV12-4 to TRBJ2-4; TCRdb's D gene call, TRBD2, goes unchecked for lack of DNA. The receptor comes from a woman between 50 and 59 years old in good health. Sequencing used blood T cells: a sorted CD56 or NKG2C T cell subset, CD4+ or CD8+ T cells, or bulk PBMC T cells (not recorded which). The CDR3: CASSFTGPRNIQYF.